This TCR beta chain emerged from a study of T cells in Graves' hyperthyroidism and ophthalmopathy. Study conclusions and caveats: Blood also carried most thyroid clonotypes expanded above 0.001.

Lactation, pregnancy, other autoimmune disease or uncontrolled infection led to exclusion of patients. About this clonotype itself: Its matching antigen is unknown.

Researchers took RNA transcripts and amplified the TCR beta CDR3 regions from them. HTBI primers were used for first-round RT-PCR of the TCR CDR3. TCRdb itself ran the multiplex PCR reads through MiXCR, one entry per CDR3 protein. The sample has a few hundred thousand distinct CDR3 sequences, roughly 12% seen once. Trimming shortened V by 0 bases and J by 4 bases, and 10 bases separated the two germline ends. Germline V gives CDR1 SGHKS, CDR2 YYEKEE (reference sequence). CDR3 length: 14 amino acids. The chain has TRBV5-5 and TRBJ1-2, with a weak D call TRBD1 (5 bases). This sequence was found in a young man with Graves' hyperthyroidism that later progressed to Graves' ophthalmopathy. Sequenced material: blood. The CDR3 region has the DNA TGTGCCAGCAGCTTGGAGGCAGGGCGCTATGGCTACACCTTC. Protein product: CASSLEAGRYGYTF.